This T cell receptor (beta chain) was recovered during a study of T cell repertoires in cytomegalovirus infection. The overall study: CMV infection and matching HLA type were both indicated by public TCR beta signatures. The study, taken as a whole, reports: The ex vivo response was dominated by HLA-C-restricted CMV-specific TCR beta clonotypes.

There are many counts of this clonotype. Its specificity is unknown. TCRdb re-called the reads through MiXCR, storing one row per CDR3 protein. The data hold 150,000 to 190,000 distinct CDR3 sequences, with about a quarter observed a single time. This receptor was taken from a human donor in good health (CMV status not recorded). Some clones in this sample may be carry-over from other donors' samples. Sequenced input: PBMCs.

Written as DNA, the CDR3 is TGTGCCAGCAGCCCTAGAGACAGTCTCTCTGGGGCCAACGTCCTGACTTTC. Translating gives CASSPRDSLSGANVLTF. V and J are TRBV7-8 and TRBJ2-6; weak D call: TRBD1 (5 bases). Looked up from germline, CDR1 is SGHVS and CDR2 is FQNEAQ. Trimming took off 5 bases at V and 0 bases at J, with 14 bases between the two ends. The CDR3 totals 17 residues.